Below are 11 T cell receptor beta chains sequenced from a single sample in a study of blood T cell repertoires in COVID-19. Assay: immunoSEQ multiplex PCR; the TCRdb copy retains only in-frame clones and omits some. The sample yields around 72,000 clones, around 88% seen once. Sequencing was done on a sample of peripheral blood. The origin of the receptors is a woman in her 70s with acute or convalescent COVID-19.

V usage is TRBV6-1 and J usage is TRBJ2-7; D not resolved. CDR3 size: 14 residues. Looked up from germline, CDR1 is MNHNS and CDR2 is SASEGT. The V and J ends lost 2 bases and 2 bases respectively, with 10 bases between them. CDR3 nucleotide sequence: TGTGCCAGCAGTGAAAGAACTATGACCTACGAGCAGTACTTC. Protein: CASSERTMTYEQYF.

The chain uses TRBV7-2 and TRBJ2-3; TRBD1 matches at 9 bases. The CDR3 covers 14 residues. The V gene end was trimmed by 5 bases and the J gene end by 5 bases; junction bases not matched to a gene: 5. Germline values: CDR1 SGHTA, CDR2 FQGNSA. Written as DNA, the CDR3 is TGTGCCAGCAGCCCGGACAGGGGCCGAGATACGCAGTATTTT. It specifies CASSPDRGRDTQYF.

This chain connects TRBV5-6 to TRBJ1-6; tentative D call: TRBD1 (5 bases). Germline V gives CDR1 SGHDT, CDR2 YYEEEE. This CDR3 region has 15 residues. V was trimmed by 0 bases and J by 10 bases, leaving 14 bases between them. Here the CDR3 DNA reads TGTGCCAGCAGCTTGGAGGGGCGTGGGGCATCACCCCTCCACTTT. Its translation is CASSLEGRGASPLHF.

DNA for the CDR3: TGTGCCACCAGCAGAGTAGGGAGGTACAATGAGCAGTTCTTC. Amino acids: CATSRVGRYNEQFF. The chain uses TRBV15 and TRBJ2-1; a possible D gene is TRBD2 (6 bases). V was shortened by 1 base and J by 4 bases, with 8 bases between the two germline ends. Germline V gives CDR1 LNHNV, CDR2 YYDKDF (reference sequence). The CDR3 is made up of 14 amino acids.

The CDR3 DNA follows: TGTGCCAGCTCACCATCGGGGTCTAATCAGCCCCAGCATTTT. Translating gives CASSPSGSNQPQHF. This rearrangement joins TRBV18 to TRBJ1-5, with D hard to call. V shed 2 bases and J shed 4 bases, with 9 bases lying between them. From germline, CDR1 is KGHSH and CDR2 LQKENI. The CDR3 has 14 amino acids.

The V gene is TRBV19, the J gene TRBJ2-5, with D possibly being TRBD1 (5 bases). The germline V gene has CDR1 LNHDA and CDR2 SQIVND (reference sequence). The CDR3 length is 14 residues. The V gene lost 7 bases and the J gene lost 7 bases, with 19 bases spanning the gap. The CDR3 coding sequence is TGTGCCAGTACCCCGCGATCAGGGCTGGTGACCCAGTACTTC. The encoded protein is CASTPRSGLVTQYF.

The DNA for the CDR3 is TGTGCCAGCAGCTTAAGGGGGGACTATGGCTACACCTTC. This gives the protein CASSLRGDYGYTF. The chain has TRBV7-3 and TRBJ1-2; perhaps TRBD1 as D (5 bases). Trimming left V 1 base short and J 3 bases short, with 6 bases between. Germline-derived CDR1 and CDR2 are SGHTA and FQGTGA. This CDR3 is 13 amino acids long.

The rearrangement joins TRBV10-3 to TRBJ1-3, with no clear D. Germline CDR1 is ENHRY and CDR2 is SYGVKD. This CDR3 has 15 residues. V lost 0 bases to trimming and J lost 0 bases, with 6 bases between them. In DNA form, the CDR3 reads TGTGCCATCAGTGAGTCAAGAGACTCTGGAAACACCATATATTTT. Protein product: CAISESRDSGNTIYF.

The chain recombines TRBV9 with TRBJ2-2; 8 bases map to TRBD2. Germline loops: CDR1 SGDLS, CDR2 YYNGEE. The CDR3 has 15 amino acids. J gave up 3 bases and V 3 bases, and 4 bases lay outside the gene matches. The CDR3 loop is CASSGAGVYTGELFF. CDR3 bases: TGTGCCAGCAGCGGAGCGGGGGTCTACACCGGGGAGCTGTTTTTT.

The chain combines TRBV2 with TRBJ2-3; 7 nucleotides match TRBD2. Germline values: CDR1 SNHLY, CDR2 FYNNEI. The CDR3 covers 14 residues. Germline trimming cut 6 bases from V and 0 bases from J; bases unmatched to any gene: 3. The CDR3, as DNA: TGTGCCAGCAGGGGAGGGTTGAGCACAGATACGCAGTATTTT. It specifies CASRGGLSTDTQYF.

This rearrangement joins TRBV4-3 to TRBJ2-1; 8 nucleotides line up with TRBD2. V shed 4 bases, J shed 0 bases, and the junction held 8 bases outside the gene matches. Germline CDR1 LGHNA, CDR2 YSLEER. The CDR3 sequence is 17 residues long. In nucleotides, the CDR3 is TGCGCCAGCAGCCGACTGCCCACTAGCGGCTCCTACAATGAGCAGTTCTTC. Its translation: CASSRLPTSGSYNEQFF.